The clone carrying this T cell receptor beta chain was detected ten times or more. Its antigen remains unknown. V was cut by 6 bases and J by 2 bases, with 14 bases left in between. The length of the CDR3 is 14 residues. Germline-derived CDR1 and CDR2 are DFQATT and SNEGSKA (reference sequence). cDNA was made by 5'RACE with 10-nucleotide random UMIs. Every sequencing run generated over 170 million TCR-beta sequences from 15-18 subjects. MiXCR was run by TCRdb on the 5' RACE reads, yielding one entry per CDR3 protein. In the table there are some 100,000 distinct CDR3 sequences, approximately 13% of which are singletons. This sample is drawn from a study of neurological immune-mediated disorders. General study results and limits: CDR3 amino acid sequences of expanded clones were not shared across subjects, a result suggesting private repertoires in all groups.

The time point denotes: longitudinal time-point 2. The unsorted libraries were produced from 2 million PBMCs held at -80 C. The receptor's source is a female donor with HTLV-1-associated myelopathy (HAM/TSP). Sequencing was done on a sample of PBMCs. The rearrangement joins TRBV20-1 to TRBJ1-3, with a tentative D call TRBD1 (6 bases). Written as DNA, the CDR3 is TGCAGTGCGCGAGGGGGGAAAACTGGAAACACCATATATTTT. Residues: CSARGGKTGNTIYF.